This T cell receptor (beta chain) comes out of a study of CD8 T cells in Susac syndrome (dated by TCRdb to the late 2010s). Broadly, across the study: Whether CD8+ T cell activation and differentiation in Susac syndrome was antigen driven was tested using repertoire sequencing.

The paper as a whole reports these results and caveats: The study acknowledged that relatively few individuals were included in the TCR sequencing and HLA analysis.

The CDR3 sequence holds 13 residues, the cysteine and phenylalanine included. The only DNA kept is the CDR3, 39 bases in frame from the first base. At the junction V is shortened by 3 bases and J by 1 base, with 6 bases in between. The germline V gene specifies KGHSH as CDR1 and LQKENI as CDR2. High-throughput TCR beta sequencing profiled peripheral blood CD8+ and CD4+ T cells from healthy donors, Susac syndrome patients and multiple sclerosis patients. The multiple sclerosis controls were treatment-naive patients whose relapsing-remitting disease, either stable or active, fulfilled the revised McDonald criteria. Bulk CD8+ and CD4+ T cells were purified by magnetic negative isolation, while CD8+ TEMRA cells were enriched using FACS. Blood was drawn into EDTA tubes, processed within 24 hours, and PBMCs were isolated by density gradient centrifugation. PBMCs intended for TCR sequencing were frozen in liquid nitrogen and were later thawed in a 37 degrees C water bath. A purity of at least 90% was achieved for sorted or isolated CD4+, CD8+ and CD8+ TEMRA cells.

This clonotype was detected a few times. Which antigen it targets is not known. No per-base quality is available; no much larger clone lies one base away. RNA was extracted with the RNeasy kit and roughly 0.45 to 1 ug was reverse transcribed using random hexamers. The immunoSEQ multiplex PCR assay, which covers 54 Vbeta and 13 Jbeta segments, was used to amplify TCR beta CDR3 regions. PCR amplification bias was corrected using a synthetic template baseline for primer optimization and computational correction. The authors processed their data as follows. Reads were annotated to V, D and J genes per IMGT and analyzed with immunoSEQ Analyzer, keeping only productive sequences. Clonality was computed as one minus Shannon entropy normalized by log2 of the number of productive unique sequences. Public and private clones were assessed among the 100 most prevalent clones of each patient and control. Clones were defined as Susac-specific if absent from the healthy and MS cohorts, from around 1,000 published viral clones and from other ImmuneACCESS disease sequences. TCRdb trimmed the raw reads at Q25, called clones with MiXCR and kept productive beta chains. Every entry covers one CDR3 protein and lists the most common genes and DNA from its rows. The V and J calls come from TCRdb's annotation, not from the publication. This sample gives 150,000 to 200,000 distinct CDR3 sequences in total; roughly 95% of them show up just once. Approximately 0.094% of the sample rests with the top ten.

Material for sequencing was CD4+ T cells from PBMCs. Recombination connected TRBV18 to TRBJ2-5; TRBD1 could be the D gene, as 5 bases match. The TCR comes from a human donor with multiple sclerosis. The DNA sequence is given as TGTGCCAGCTCACCTGACAGCCAAGAGACCCAGTACTTC. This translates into CASSPDSQETQYF.